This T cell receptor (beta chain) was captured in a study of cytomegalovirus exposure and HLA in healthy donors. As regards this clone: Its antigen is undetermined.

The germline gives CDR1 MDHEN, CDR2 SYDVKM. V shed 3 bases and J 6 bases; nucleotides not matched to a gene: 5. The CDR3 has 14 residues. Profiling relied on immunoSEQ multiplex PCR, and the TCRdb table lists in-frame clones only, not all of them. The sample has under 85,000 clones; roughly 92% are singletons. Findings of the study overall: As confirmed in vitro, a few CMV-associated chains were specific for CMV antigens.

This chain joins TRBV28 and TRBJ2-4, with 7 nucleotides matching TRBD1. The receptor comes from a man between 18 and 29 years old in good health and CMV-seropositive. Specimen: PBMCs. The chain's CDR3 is CASSFLTGVNIQYF. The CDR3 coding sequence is TGTGCCAGCAGTTTCCTCACAGGGGTAAACATTCAGTACTTC.